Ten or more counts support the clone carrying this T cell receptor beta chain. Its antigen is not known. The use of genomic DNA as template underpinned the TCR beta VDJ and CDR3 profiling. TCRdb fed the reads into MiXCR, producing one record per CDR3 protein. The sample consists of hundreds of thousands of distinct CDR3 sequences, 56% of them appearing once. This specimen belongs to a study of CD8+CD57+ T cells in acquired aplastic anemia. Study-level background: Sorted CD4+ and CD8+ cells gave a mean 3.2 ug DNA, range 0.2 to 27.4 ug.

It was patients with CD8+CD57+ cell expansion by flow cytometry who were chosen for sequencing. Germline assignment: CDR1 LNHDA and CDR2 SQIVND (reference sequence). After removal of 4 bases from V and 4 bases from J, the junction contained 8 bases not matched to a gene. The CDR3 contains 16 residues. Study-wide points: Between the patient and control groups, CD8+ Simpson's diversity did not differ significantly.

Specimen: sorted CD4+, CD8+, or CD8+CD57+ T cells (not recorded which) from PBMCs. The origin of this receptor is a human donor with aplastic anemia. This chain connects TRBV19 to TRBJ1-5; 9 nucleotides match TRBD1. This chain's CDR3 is CASSRYHDRGNQPQHF. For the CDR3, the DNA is TGTGCCAGTAGTAGATACCACGACAGGGGGAATCAGCCCCAGCATTTT.